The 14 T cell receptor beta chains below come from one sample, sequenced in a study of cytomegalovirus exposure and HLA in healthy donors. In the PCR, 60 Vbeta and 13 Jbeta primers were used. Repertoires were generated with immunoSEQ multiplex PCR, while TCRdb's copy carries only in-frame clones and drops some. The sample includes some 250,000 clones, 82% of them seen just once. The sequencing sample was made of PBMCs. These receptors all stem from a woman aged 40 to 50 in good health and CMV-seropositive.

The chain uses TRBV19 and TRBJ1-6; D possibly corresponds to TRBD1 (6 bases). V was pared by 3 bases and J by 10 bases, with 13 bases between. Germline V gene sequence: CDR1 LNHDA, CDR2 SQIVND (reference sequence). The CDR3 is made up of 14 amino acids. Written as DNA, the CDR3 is TGTGCCAGTAGTATTAGTGAGGGGGACTCACCCCTCCACTTT. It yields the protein CASSISEGDSPLHF.

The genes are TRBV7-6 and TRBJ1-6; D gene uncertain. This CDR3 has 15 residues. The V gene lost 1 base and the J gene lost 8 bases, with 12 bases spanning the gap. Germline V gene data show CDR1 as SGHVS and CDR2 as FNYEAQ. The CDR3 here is CASSLGERSYSPLHF. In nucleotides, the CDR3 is TGTGCCAGCAGCTTAGGTGAAAGGAGCTATTCACCCCTCCACTTT.

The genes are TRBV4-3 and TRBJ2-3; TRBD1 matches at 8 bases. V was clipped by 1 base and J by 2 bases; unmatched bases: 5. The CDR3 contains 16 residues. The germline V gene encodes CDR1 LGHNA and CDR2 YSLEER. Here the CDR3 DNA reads TGCGCCAGCAGCCAAGGGGGGACAGGACTCACAGATACGCAGTATTTT. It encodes CASSQGGTGLTDTQYF.

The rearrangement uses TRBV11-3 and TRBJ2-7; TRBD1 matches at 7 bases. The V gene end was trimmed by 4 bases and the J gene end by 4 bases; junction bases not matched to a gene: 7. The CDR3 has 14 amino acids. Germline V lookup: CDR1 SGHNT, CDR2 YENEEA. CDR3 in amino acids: CASSYLGQSYEQYF. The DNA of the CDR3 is TGTGCCAGCAGCTACTTGGGACAGTCTTACGAGCAGTACTTC.

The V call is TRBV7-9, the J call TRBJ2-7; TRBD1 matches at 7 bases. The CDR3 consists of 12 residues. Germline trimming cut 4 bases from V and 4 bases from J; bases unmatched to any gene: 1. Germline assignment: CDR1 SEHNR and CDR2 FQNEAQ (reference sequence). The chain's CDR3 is CASSSTGYEQYF. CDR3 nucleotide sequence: TGTGCCAGCAGCTCGACAGGGTACGAGCAGTACTTC. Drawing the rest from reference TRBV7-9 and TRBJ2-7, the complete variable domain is DTGVSQNPRHKITKRGQNVTFRCDPISEHNRLYWYRQTLGQGPEFLTYFQNEAQLEKSRLLSDRFSAERPKGSFSTLEIQRTEQGDSAMYLCASSSTGYEQYFGPGTRLTVT.

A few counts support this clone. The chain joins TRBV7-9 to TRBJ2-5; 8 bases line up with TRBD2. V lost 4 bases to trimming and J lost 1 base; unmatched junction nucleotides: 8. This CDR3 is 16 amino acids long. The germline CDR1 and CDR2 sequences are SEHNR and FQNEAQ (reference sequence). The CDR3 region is CASSSGGGLGQETQYF. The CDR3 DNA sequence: TGTGCCAGCAGCTCGGGAGGGGGGCTCGGCCAAGAGACCCAGTACTTC.

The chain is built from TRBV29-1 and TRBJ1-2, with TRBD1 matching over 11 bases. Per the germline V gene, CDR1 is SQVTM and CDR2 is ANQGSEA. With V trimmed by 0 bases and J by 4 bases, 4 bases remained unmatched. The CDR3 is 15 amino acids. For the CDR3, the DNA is TGCAGCGTTGAAGATCGGACAGGGGGCGGCTATGGCTACACCTTC. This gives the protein CSVEDRTGGGYGYTF.

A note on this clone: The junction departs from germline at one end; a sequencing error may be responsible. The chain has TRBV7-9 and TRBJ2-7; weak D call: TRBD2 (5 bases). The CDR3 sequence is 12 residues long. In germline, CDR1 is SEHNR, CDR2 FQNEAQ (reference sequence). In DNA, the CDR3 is TGTTCCAGCAGCTTAGCGCGGAACGAGCAGTACTTC. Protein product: CSSSLARNEQYF. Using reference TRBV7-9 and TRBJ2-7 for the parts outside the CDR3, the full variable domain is DTGVSQNPRHKITKRGQNVTFRCDPISEHNRLYWYRQTLGQGPEFLTYFQNEAQLEKSRLLSDRFSAERPKGSFSTLEIQRTEQGDSAMYLCSSSLARNEQYFGPGTRLTVT.

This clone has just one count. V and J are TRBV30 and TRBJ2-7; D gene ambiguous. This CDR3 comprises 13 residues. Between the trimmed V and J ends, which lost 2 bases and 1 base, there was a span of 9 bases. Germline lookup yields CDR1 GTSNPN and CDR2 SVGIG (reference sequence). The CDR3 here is CAWSRDGSYEQYF. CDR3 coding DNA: TGTGCCTGGAGTCGCGACGGGTCCTACGAGCAGTACTTC. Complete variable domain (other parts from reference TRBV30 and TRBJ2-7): SQTIHQWPATLVQPVGSPLSLECTVEGTSNPNLYWYRQAAGRGLQLLFYSVGIGQISSEVPQNLSASRPQDRQFILSSKKLLLSDSGFYLCAWSRDGSYEQYFGPGTRLTVT.

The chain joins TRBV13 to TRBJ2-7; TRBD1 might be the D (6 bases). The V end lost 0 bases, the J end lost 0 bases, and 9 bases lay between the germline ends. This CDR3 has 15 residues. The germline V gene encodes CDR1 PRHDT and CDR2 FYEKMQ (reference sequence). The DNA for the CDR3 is TGTGCCAGCAGCTTAGGCCAGGGGTCCTCCTACGAGCAGTACTTC. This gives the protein CASSLGQGSSYEQYF. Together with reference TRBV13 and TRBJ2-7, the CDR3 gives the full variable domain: AAGVIQSPRHLIKEKRETATLKCYPIPRHDTVYWYQQGPGQDPQFLISFYEKMQSDKGSIPDRFSAQQFSDYHSELNMSSLELGDSALYFCASSLGQGSSYEQYFGPGTRLTVT.

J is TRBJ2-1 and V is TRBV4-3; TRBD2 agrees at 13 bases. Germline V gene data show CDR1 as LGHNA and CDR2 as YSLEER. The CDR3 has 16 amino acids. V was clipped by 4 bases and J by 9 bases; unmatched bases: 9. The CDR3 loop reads CASSRRLAGGMGEQFF. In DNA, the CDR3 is TGCGCCAGCAGCCGTAGACTAGCGGGAGGCATGGGTGAGCAGTTCTTC.

As DNA, the CDR3 is TGCGCCAGCAGCCAAGTGACAGGGGGCGACACTGAAGCTTTCTTT. Protein: CASSQVTGGDTEAFF. J is TRBJ1-1 and V is TRBV4-1; the match to TRBD1 covers 10 bases. The germline gives CDR1 MGHRA, CDR2 YSYEKL. Trimming at V came to 1 base and at J to 3 bases, leaving 2 bases not matched to a gene. This CDR3 comprises 15 residues.

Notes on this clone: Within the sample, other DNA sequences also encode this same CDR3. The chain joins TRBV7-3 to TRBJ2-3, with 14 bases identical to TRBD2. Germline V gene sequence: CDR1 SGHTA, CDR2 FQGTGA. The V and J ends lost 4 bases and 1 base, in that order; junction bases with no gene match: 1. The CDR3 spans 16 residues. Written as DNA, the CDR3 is TGTGCCAGCAGCTCGGGACTAGCGGGAGGCACAGATACGCAGTATTTT. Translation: CASSSGLAGGTDTQYF.

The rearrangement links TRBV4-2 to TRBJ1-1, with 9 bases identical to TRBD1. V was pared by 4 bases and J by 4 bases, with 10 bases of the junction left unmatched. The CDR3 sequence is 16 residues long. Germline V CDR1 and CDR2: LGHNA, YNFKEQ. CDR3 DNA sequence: TGTGCCAGCAGCCCCTGGGACAGGGACGCGGGCACTGAAGCTTTCTTT. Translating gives CASSPWDRDAGTEAFF.